This TCR beta chain was sequenced in a study of blood T cell repertoires in COVID-19. TCRdb's table, derived via immunoSEQ multiplex PCR, lists solely in-frame clones and lacks some. The table lists around 160,000 clones, approximately 85% of them singletons, with approximately 8% in the top ten. In germline, CDR1 is MDHEN, CDR2 SYDVKM. Trimming took off 2 bases at V and 3 bases at J, with 8 bases between the two ends. The CDR3 consists of 14 residues. One Seattle source followed patients from active infection through their disease course. The sequenced sample was peripheral blood. This sequence joins TRBV28 and TRBJ1-3; the D gene is possibly TRBD1 (5 bases). This TCR was recovered from a woman aged 55-69 years with COVID-19, enrolled during active disease. The DNA for the CDR3 is TGTGCCAGCAGTTTACCCAGGGATGGAAACACCATATATTTT. As protein: CASSLPRDGNTIYF.